This T cell receptor (beta chain) was identified during a study of blood T cell repertoires in COVID-19. The method was immunoSEQ multiplex PCR; TCRdb's version includes in-frame clones alone and lacks a portion of them. The sample lists roughly 200,000 clones, about 84% occurring once. V was clipped by 4 bases and J by 0 bases; unmatched bases: 6. Germline V gene lookup returns CDR1 SGHVS and CDR2 FQNEAQ. The CDR3 consists of 17 residues. This TCR was recovered from a woman over 75 with COVID-19, enrolled during active disease. The sample taken for sequencing was peripheral blood. This chain connects TRBV7-8 to TRBJ1-6; 7 positions agree with TRBD1. The CDR3 DNA sequence: TGTGCCAGCAGCTCCGGACAGGAGAGCTCCTATAATTCACCCCTCCACTTT. This gives the protein CASSSGQESSYNSPLHF.